The TCR beta chain described here comes from a study of T-cell memory formation after mild COVID-19. On this clonotype itself: Its specificity is unknown. The junction departs from the called germline gene at one end, perhaps through a read error.

CDR1 MGHRA and CDR2 YSYEKL come from the germline V gene. This CDR3 is 18 amino acids long. MiXCR was run by TCRdb on the 5' RACE reads, yielding one entry per CDR3 protein. The table includes hundreds of thousands of distinct CDR3 sequences, approximately 21% detected once. General study results and limits: The study found contracting CD4+ clones mainly in CM and EM and contracting CD8+ clones in EMRA.

Material for sequencing was PBMCs or a T cell subset sorted from them (not recorded which). This TCR came from an adult woman who had mild COVID-19 (a few samples of this study predate the infection). Cell type and time point are not known. The V gene is TRBV4-1, the J gene TRBJ2-3, with D perhaps matching TRBD2 (5 bases). This CDR3 is CARSQDGYGVIGTDTQYF. The CDR3 bases are TGCGCCAGAAGCCAAGATGGGTACGGGGTTATCGGGACAGATACGCAGTATTTT.